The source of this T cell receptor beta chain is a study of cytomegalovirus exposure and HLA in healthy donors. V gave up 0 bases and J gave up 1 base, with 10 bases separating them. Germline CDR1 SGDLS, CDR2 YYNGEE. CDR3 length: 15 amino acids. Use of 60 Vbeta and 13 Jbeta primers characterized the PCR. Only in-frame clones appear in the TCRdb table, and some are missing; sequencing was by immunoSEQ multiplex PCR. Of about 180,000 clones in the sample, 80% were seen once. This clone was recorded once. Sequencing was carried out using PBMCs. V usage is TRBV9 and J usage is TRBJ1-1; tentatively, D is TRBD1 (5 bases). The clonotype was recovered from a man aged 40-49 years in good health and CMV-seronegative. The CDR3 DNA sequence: TGTGCCAGCAGCGTAGGGCAGGGAAGGAACACTGAAGCTTTCTTT. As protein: CASSVGQGRNTEAFF. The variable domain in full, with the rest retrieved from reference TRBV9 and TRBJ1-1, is DSGVTQTPKHLITATGQRVTLRCSPRSGDLSVYWYQQSLDQGLQFLIQYYNGEERAKGNILERFSAQQFPDLHSELNLSSLELGDSALYFCASSVGQGRNTEAFFGQGTRLTVV.